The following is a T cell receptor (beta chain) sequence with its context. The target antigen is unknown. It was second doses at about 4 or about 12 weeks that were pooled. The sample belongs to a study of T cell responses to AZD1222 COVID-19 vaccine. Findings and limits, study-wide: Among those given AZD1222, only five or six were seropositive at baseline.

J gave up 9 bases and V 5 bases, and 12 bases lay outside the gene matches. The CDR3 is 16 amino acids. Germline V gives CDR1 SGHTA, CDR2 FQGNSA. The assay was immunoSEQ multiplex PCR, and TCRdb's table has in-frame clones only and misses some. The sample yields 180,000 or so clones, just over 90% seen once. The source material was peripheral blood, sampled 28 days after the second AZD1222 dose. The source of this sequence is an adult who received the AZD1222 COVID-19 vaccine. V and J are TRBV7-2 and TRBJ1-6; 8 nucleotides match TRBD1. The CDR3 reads CASSPSTGGGGSPLHF. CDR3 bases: TGTGCCAGCAGCCCGTCCACAGGGGGTGGAGGTTCACCCCTCCACTTT.